This T cell receptor (beta chain) is drawn from a study of T cell repertoires and HLA-DP antigens. About this clone itself: Its antigen is unknown.

Only in-frame clones appear in the TCRdb table, and some are missing; sequencing was by immunoSEQ multiplex PCR. The data contain about 73,000 clones, around 80% of them seen just once; the ten biggest clones take up roughly 1.5%. V lost 5 bases and J 6 bases, leaving 14 bases between the germline ends. CDR1 is LNHDA and CDR2 is SQIVND in the germline V gene (reference sequence). The CDR3 covers 14 residues. The clonotype originates from a man aged 60 to 69 in good health and CMV-seronegative. The V gene is TRBV19, the J gene TRBJ1-5; the D gene is possibly TRBD1 (6 bases). Sequencing was done on a sample of CD4+ T cells from PBMCs. As DNA, the CDR3 is TGTGCCAGTAGTGTCCGGGGGCGGTTTCAGCCCCAGCATTTT. Its translation is CASSVRGRFQPQHF.